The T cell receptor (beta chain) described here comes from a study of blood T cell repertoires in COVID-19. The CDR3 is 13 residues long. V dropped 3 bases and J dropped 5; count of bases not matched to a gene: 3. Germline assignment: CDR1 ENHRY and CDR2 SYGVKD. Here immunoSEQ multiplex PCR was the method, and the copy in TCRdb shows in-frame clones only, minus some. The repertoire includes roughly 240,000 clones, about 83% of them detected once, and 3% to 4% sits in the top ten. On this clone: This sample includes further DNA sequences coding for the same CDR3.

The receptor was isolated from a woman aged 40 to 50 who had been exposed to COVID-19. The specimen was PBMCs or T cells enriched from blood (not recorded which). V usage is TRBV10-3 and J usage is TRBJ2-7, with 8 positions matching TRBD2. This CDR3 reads CAISDSGGDEQYF. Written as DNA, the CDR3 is TGTGCCATCAGTGATTCGGGAGGGGACGAGCAGTACTTC.